The 10 T cell receptor beta chains below come from one sample, sequenced in a study of T cell responses to AZD1222 COVID-19 vaccine. This table comes from immunoSEQ multiplex PCR, and its TCRdb copy is limited to in-frame clones, with some not included. The data show some 190,000 clones, with nearly 95% seen just once and 1.9% held by the top ten. Sequencing was performed on peripheral blood, taken 28 days after the second AZD1222 dose. Receptors originate from an adult who received the AZD1222 COVID-19 vaccine.

The chain uses TRBV11-1 and TRBJ1-4; 8 bases map to TRBD1. CDR1 is SGHAT, CDR2 FQDESV, per germline (reference sequence). The trim removed 1 base at V and 6 bases at J, leaving 4 bases unmatched. The CDR3 is 15 residues long. CDR3 bases: TGTGCCAGCAGCTTAGGGCCGGACAGGGATGAAAAACTGTTTTTT. As protein: CASSLGPDRDEKLFF.

The chain couples TRBV5-1 to TRBJ2-2, with D hard to call. This CDR3 region has 14 residues. Germline assignment: CDR1 SGHRS and CDR2 YFSETQ. Trimming removed 0 bases at V and 4 bases at J, with 7 bases between. The CDR3 is CASSLATSTGELFF. CDR3 DNA sequence: TGCGCCAGCAGCTTGGCCACATCCACCGGGGAGCTGTTTTTT.

This clone was seen just once. The J gene is TRBJ1-6, the V gene TRBV5-6; the D is unclear. This CDR3 has 16 amino acids. CDR1 is SGHDT and CDR2 is YYEEEE in the germline V gene. Between the trimmed V and J ends, which lost 0 bases and 5 bases, there was a span of 12 bases. CDR3 in amino acids: CASSLVSGRDNSPLHF. In DNA, the CDR3 is TGTGCCAGCAGCTTGGTTTCAGGTCGAGATAATTCACCCCTCCACTTT.

V is TRBV6-1 and J is TRBJ1-1; 7 positions match TRBD1. The germline CDR1 and CDR2 sequences are MNHNS and SASEGT. The V segment lost 5 bases and the J segment 1 base; nucleotides outside the gene matches: 4. The CDR3 sequence is 14 residues long. The CDR3 coding sequence is TGTGCCAGCAGTTTTGGGACAGCGAACACTGAAGCTTTCTTT. Translated, it gives CASSFGTANTEAFF.

This rearrangement joins TRBV9 to TRBJ2-3; perhaps D is TRBD1 or TRBD2 (5 bases each). This CDR3 is built from 16 residues. Per the germline V gene, CDR1 is SGDLS and CDR2 is YYNGEE. V shed 0 bases and J shed 1 base, with 12 bases lying between them. The CDR3 DNA reads as TGTGCCAGCAGCGTAGCCGGGACCCGCGGCACAGATACGCAGTATTTT. Encoded protein: CASSVAGTRGTDTQYF.

The rearrangement joins TRBV2 to TRBJ1-5; TRBD1 matches 7 bases. Germline assignment: CDR1 SNHLY and CDR2 FYNNEI. The CDR3 is 14 residues long. Trimming removed 3 bases from V and 6 bases from J; junction bases left unmatched: 5. The CDR3 DNA reads TGTGCCAGCAGTGACGGAGGGGGCGGTCAGCCCCAGCATTTT. It encodes CASSDGGGGQPQHF.

V usage is TRBV19 and J usage is TRBJ1-5, with 7 positions matching TRBD1. Germline V CDR1 and CDR2: LNHDA, SQIVND (reference sequence). The CDR3 is made up of 15 amino acids. The J segment lost 0 bases and the V segment lost 10 bases, leaving 9 bases of the junction unmatched. For the CDR3, the DNA is TGTGCCACAGACAGGGAGGGCTATAGCAATCAGCCCCAGCATTTT. It is translated as CATDREGYSNQPQHF.

The chain links TRBV12-3 or TRBV12-4 to TRBJ2-2; the D gene is possibly TRBD2 (6 bases). The CDR3 consists of 12 residues. V lost 7 bases and J lost 5, with 8 bases in between. The CDR3 DNA reads TGTGCCAGCACCGGGGGAACCGGGGAGCTGTTTTTT. Translated: CASTGGTGELFF.

This clone has a handful of counts. The CDR3 DNA follows: TGTGCCAGTAGTGTACCGGGAGCGAAGGCCTACGAGCAGTACTTC. This gives the protein CASSVPGAKAYEQYF. The gene calls are TRBV19 and TRBJ2-7; tentative D call: TRBD2 (6 bases). The V end lost 5 bases, the J end lost 2 bases, and 16 bases lay between the germline ends. The CDR3 is 15 residues long. Germline assignment: CDR1 LNHDA and CDR2 SQIVND (reference sequence).

The chain links TRBV7-9 to TRBJ1-5; D gene ambiguous. Germline V CDR1 and CDR2: SEHNR, FQNEAQ (reference sequence). The CDR3 is 15 amino acids. Trimming removed 4 bases at V and 8 bases at J, with 18 bases between. Here the CDR3 DNA reads TGTGCCAGCAGCTCGGCGGACGATGGCGGAAAGCCCCAGCATTTT. This encodes CASSSADDGGKPQHF.